The clone carrying this T cell receptor beta chain has a count of ten or more. What it recognizes is unknown. The source of the sample is a study of response to subunit inactivated influenza vaccine. Study-level findings and limits: Only a handful of new T cells, the authors suggested, are recruited with each seasonal influenza vaccination.

V lost 4 bases and J lost 2, with 11 bases in between. CDR3 size: 15 residues. MiXCR was run by TCRdb on the RT-PCR reads, yielding one entry per CDR3 protein. The data show around 600,000 distinct CDR3 sequences, around 11% seen once. These same data were also listed under a study on T cells expressing NK-cell markers. That paper states: UMIs were included in TCR beta cDNA generated by 5'RACE template switching. Among CD8+ T cells from about six donors, dominant NKG2C+ clonotypes accounted for roughly 1.0-7.0%. Researchers report these clonotypes also headed the CD3+CD56-NKG2C+ fraction in several donors.

Sequenced here: PBMCs from blood, sampled on the day of vaccination. This receptor was taken from a man aged 50 to 60 who received an inactivated influenza vaccine. V gene TRBV12-3 or TRBV12-4 combines with J gene TRBJ2-2; TRBD2 might be the D (6 bases). CDR3 residues: CASSSSAFNTGELFF. The CDR3 DNA sequence: TGTGCCAGCAGTTCTAGCGCCTTCAACACCGGGGAGCTGTTTTTT.